A single sample is the source of the 22 T cell receptor beta chains below, sequenced in a study of Ad26.COV2.S vaccination and SARS-CoV-2 variants. Indicated treatment: around 19 received Ad26.COV2.S at low or high dose, single or two shots; several received placebo; per-sample allocation not given. The samples date from day 63 after the first vaccine or placebo injection. Profiling relied on immunoSEQ multiplex PCR, and the TCRdb table lists in-frame clones only, not all of them. The repertoire has about 240,000 clones, around 87% of them found once; the top ten carry around 11%. This specimen was peripheral blood, taken in a trial of Ad26.COV2.S vaccine versus placebo. These receptors originate from a person aged 18 to 59 who received the Ad26.COV2.S COVID-19 vaccine or a placebo.

The chain employs TRBV19 and TRBJ1-1; 10 positions agree with TRBD1. Per germline, CDR1 LNHDA and CDR2 SQIVND (reference sequence). After removal of 1 base from V and 7 bases from J, the junction contained 6 bases not matched to a gene. The length of the CDR3 is 15 residues. CDR3 protein: CASSIGTGGTSEAFF. For the CDR3, the DNA is TGTGCCAGTAGTATAGGGACAGGGGGTACGAGTGAAGCTTTCTTT.

The chain is built from TRBV7-2 and TRBJ1-1, with D possibly being TRBD1 (5 bases). CDR3 length equals 17 residues. CDR1 SGHTA and CDR2 FQGNSA come from the germline V gene. The V end lost 1 base, the J end lost 1 base, and 16 bases lay between the germline ends. Written as DNA, the CDR3 is TGTGCCAGCAGCTTAGGGCAAACCAGGGCTGCGAACACTGAAGCTTTCTTT. Protein: CASSLGQTRAANTEAFF.

This chain joins TRBV11-2 and TRBJ2-7, with D tentatively TRBD1 (5 bases). Trimming took 1 base from V and 3 from J, leaving 16 bases between them. Germline V gene sequence: CDR1 SGHAT, CDR2 FQNNGV. The CDR3 spans 16 residues. The CDR3 DNA reads TGTGCCAGCAGCTTAGTGCAGGGAACACGATTCTACGAGCAGTACTTC. This translates into CASSLVQGTRFYEQYF.

The chain uses TRBV6-5 and TRBJ1-2, with 7 bases lining up with TRBD1. The CDR3 is 13 residues long. Germline loops: CDR1 MNHEY, CDR2 SVGAGI. V trimming: 6 bases; J trimming: 1 base; junction bases outside the gene matches: 2. The CDR3 loop reads CASSWDSNYGYTF. The CDR3 DNA follows: TGTGCCAGCAGCTGGGACAGTAACTATGGCTACACCTTC.

The V call is TRBV5-1, the J call TRBJ2-1; D ambiguous. Germline V gene lookup returns CDR1 SGHRS and CDR2 YFSETQ. This CDR3 is built from 13 residues. V was clipped by 0 bases and J by 4 bases, with 5 bases between them. The CDR3 here is CASSLAMYNEQFF. As DNA, the CDR3 is TGCGCCAGCAGCTTGGCCATGTACAATGAGCAGTTCTTC. The variable domain in full, completed from reference TRBV5-1 and TRBJ2-1, reads KAGVTQTPRYLIKTRGQQVTLSCSPISGHRSVSWYQQTPGQGLQFLFEYFSETQRNKGNFPGRFSGRQFSNSRSEMNVSTLELGDSALYLCASSLAMYNEQFFGPGTRLTVL.

The table lists this clone with a few counts. This sequence joins TRBV6-5 and TRBJ2-1; D gene unclear. This CDR3 has 14 amino acids. Germline lookup yields CDR1 MNHEY and CDR2 SVGAGI. V was trimmed by 6 bases and J by 6 bases, leaving 15 bases between them. The CDR3 reads CASRPFRSPNEQFF. The CDR3 nucleotides read TGTGCCAGCAGGCCATTTCGAAGCCCCAATGAGCAGTTCTTC.

The chain carries TRBV7-9 and TRBJ1-1; a possible D gene is TRBD1 (5 bases). This CDR3 region has 13 residues. The germline V gene has CDR1 SEHNR and CDR2 FQNEAQ (reference sequence). Trimming took 5 bases from V and 3 from J, leaving 10 bases between them. This CDR3 reads CASSIGVYTEAFF. CDR3 bases: TGTGCCAGCAGCATAGGGGTGTACACTGAAGCTTTCTTT.

The chain combines TRBV7-2 with TRBJ2-5; TRBD1 matches 9 bases. The germline V gene has CDR1 SGHTA and CDR2 FQGNSA. This CDR3 contains 16 residues. With 3 bases clipped from V and 4 bases from J, the junction kept 9 bases outside the gene matches. The DNA of the CDR3 is TGTGCCAGCAGCTTCACAGGGGGCTTCGTCCGAGAGACCCAGTACTTC. It translates to CASSFTGGFVRETQYF.

The chain combines TRBV24-1 with TRBJ1-1; 7 bases are a match to TRBD1. Germline CDR1 and CDR2: KGHDR and SFDVKD. CDR3 length equals 13 residues. V trimming: 5 bases; J trimming: 4 bases; junction bases outside the gene matches: 3. The CDR3 sequence is CATSAPGGTEAFF. In DNA, the CDR3 is TGTGCCACCAGTGCCCCAGGGGGCACTGAAGCTTTCTTT.

The chain employs TRBV6-6 and TRBJ2-7; TRBD2 matches 13 bases. After removal of 6 bases from V and 5 bases from J, the junction contained 16 bases not matched to a gene. CDR3 length: 18 amino acids. Looked up from germline, CDR1 is MNHNY and CDR2 is SVGAGI (reference sequence). The CDR3 loop is CASSRTGTSGMNRHEQYF. The CDR3 region has the DNA TGTGCCAGCAGCCGAACCGGGACTAGCGGGATGAATCGCCACGAGCAGTACTTC.

The chain combines TRBV25-1 with TRBJ2-2, with TRBD1 matching over 11 bases. The CDR3 is made up of 17 amino acids. The trim removed 7 bases at V and 8 bases at J, leaving 15 bases unmatched. CDR1 and CDR2 from the germline V gene are MGHDK and SYGVNS. CDR3 bases: TGTGCCAGCATGGCCCCAACCGGGACAGGGGGTTCTGGGGAGCTGTTTTTT. As protein: CASMAPTGTGGSGELFF.

The chain employs TRBV30 and TRBJ2-4, with no clear D. The V and J ends lost 1 base and 2 bases respectively, with 9 bases between them. CDR3 length: 14 amino acids. The germline V gene encodes CDR1 GTSNPN and CDR2 SVGIG (reference sequence). The CDR3 coding sequence is TGTGCCTGGAGTGGTTCGGAAACCAAAAACATTCAGTACTTC. It is translated as CAWSGSETKNIQYF.

The chain recombines TRBV6-4 with TRBJ2-7; 9 bases are shared with TRBD1. Germline-derived CDR1 and CDR2 are MRHNA and SNTAGT. The CDR3 has 15 amino acids. The V segment lost 8 bases and the J segment 1 base; nucleotides outside the gene matches: 9. DNA of the CDR3: TGTGCCAGCCGACTTTCCGGGACAGGGTCCTACGAGCAGTACTTC. Protein sequence: CASRLSGTGSYEQYF.

This chain joins TRBV5-8 and TRBJ2-2, with D possibly matching TRBD2 (5 bases). This CDR3 spans 13 amino acids. Between the trimmed V and J ends, which lost 2 bases and 7 bases, there was a span of 9 bases. Looked up from germline, CDR1 is SGHTS and CDR2 is YDEGEE. CDR3 loop: CASSFRGIGELFF. CDR3 nucleotides: TGTGCCAGCAGCTTCCGAGGGATCGGGGAGCTGTTTTTT.

The rearrangement uses TRBV12-3 or TRBV12-4 and TRBJ2-7; 7 nucleotides align to TRBD2. With V trimmed by 3 bases and J by 3 bases, 2 bases remained unmatched. The CDR3 runs to 13 residues. The CDR3 DNA reads TGTGCCAGCAGTTTGGGACTAAACTACGAGCAGTACTTC. It specifies CASSLGLNYEQYF.

Comments on this clone: A read error may account for a junction end that differs from germline. This chain uses TRBV7-8 with TRBJ2-7; 7 bases are a match to TRBD2. Germline lookup yields CDR1 SGHVS and CDR2 FQNEAQ. The CDR3 extends over 13 amino acids. The DNA for the CDR3 is TGTGCCAGCAGCCCTGATGAGGCTAGCGGTAGGGTCTTC. The encoded protein is CASSPDEASGRVF.

This chain links TRBV28 with TRBJ1-2; TRBD1 aligns across 9 bases. The junction had 3 bases not matched to a gene; V was cut back by 6 bases and J by 4 bases. Germline values: CDR1 MDHEN, CDR2 SYDVKM. This CDR3 contains 13 residues. The CDR3 loop is CASSEQGAYGYTF. The CDR3 DNA reads as TGTGCCAGCAGCGAACAGGGGGCCTATGGCTACACCTTC.

The V gene is TRBV19, the J gene TRBJ2-6; D uncertain. The CDR3 totals 16 residues. The V end was cut by 6 bases, the J end by 0 bases, with 12 bases between. CDR1 is LNHDA and CDR2 is SQIVND in the germline V gene (reference sequence). In DNA, the CDR3 is TGTGCCAGTAGCCCGGCGTTACTCTCTGGGGCCAACGTCCTGACTTTC. As protein: CASSPALLSGANVLTF.

In its sample, this clone was seen a few times. The CDR3 is CASSQDIPGTSGYNEQFF. CDR3 bases: TGCGCCAGCAGCCAAGATATTCCCGGGACTAGCGGTTACAATGAGCAGTTCTTC. This chain connects TRBV4-3 to TRBJ2-1, with 11 bases lining up with TRBD2. This CDR3 has 18 amino acids. The V segment lost 0 bases and the J segment 4 bases; nucleotides outside the gene matches: 8. Germline assignment: CDR1 LGHNA and CDR2 YSLEER.

V usage is TRBV4-3 and J usage is TRBJ2-5; tentatively, D is TRBD1 (6 bases). This CDR3 is 14 amino acids long. V shed 1 base and J shed 4 bases, with 10 bases lying between them. Per the germline V gene, CDR1 is LGHNA and CDR2 is YSLEER. The CDR3 nucleotides read TGCGCCAGCAGCCAAGTCTTAGGGGGAGAGACCCAGTACTTC. Translating it yields CASSQVLGGETQYF.

This sequence joins TRBV9 and TRBJ2-2; D is ambiguous. From germline, CDR1 is SGDLS and CDR2 YYNGEE. V lost 0 bases and J 7 bases, leaving 13 bases between the germline ends. The CDR3 contains 15 residues. The CDR3 protein is CASSVEMGSGGELFF. The CDR3 nucleotides are TGTGCCAGCAGCGTAGAAATGGGCTCTGGCGGGGAGCTGTTTTTT.

CDR3 in amino acids: CASSLALAASYNEQFF. The CDR3 bases are TGTGCCAGCAGCTTAGCCTTAGCGGCCTCCTACAATGAGCAGTTCTTC. V gene TRBV7-8 combines with J gene TRBJ2-1; D perhaps matches TRBD2 (6 bases). The CDR3 totals 16 residues. Germline lookup yields CDR1 SGHVS and CDR2 FQNEAQ. V shed 0 bases and J shed 0 bases, with 9 bases lying between them.